A selection of T cell receptor beta chains follows, all from one sample in a study of T cell repertoires in cytomegalovirus infection. Each CDR3 protein is one row after TCRdb ran MiXCR on the reads. The sample holds a few hundred thousand distinct CDR3 sequences, 35% to 50% seen once. Antigens for these TCRs are unknown. The starting material was cultured PBMCs, obtained from culture after CMV antigen stimulation. The receptors originated from a human donor in good health (CMV status not recorded). Some clones in this sample may be carry-over from other donors' samples. The CDR3 runs from the conserved cysteine through the conserved F or W. Fields, in order: V gene, J gene, D gene, clone size, CDR3 protein, CDR3 DNA. D genes are given only for firm matches. Part of the rows lack a size; the others show once, few, many or a class for expanded clones.

TRBV20-1	TRBJ2-5	-	-	CSAGQKYQETQYF	TGCAGTGCTGGCCAGAAATACCAAGAGACCCAGTACTTC
TRBV7-8	TRBJ1-1	-	-	CASSTSATTNTEAFF	TGTGCCAGCAGCACGTCCGCGACAACTAACACTGAAGCTTTCTTT
TRBV27	TRBJ2-7	TRBD1	few	CASAQIPGGADEQYF	TGTGCCAGCGCACAAATTCCAGGGGGCGCCGACGAGCAGTACTTC
TRBV12-3/TRBV12-4	TRBJ2-6	-	few	CASSFGRGYSGANVLTF	TGTGCCAGCAGTTTCGGCAGGGGATACTCTGGGGCCAACGTCCTGACTTTC
TRBV20-1	TRBJ2-7	-	-	CSAFRHEQYF	TGCAGTGCTTTCCGCCACGAGCAGTACTTC
TRBV28	TRBJ2-3	-	-	CASGGPTSTDTQYF	TGTGCCAGTGGGGGCCCCACTAGCACAGATACGCAGTATTTT
TRBV24-1	TRBJ2-1	TRBD2	-	CATSDSTSGRNEQFF	TGTGCCACCAGTGATTCGACTAGCGGGAGGAATGAGCAGTTCTTC
TRBV7-6	TRBJ2-2	TRBD2	many	CASSKYFGLAGVGGELFF	TGTGCCAGCAGCAAATACTTCGGACTAGCGGGGGTCGGCGGGGAGCTGTTTTTT
TRBV28	TRBJ2-3	-	many	CASTTIQARTDTQYF	TGTGCCAGCACAACTATCCAGGCGCGCACAGATACGCAGTATTTT
TRBV27	TRBJ2-7	TRBD2	-	CASSLAGGRGEYEQYF	TGTGCCAGCAGTTTAGCGGGAGGGCGGGGGGAATACGAGCAGTACTTC
TRBV7-4	TRBJ1-1	-	-	CAITRGRGNTEAFF	TGTGCCATAACGCGAGGGAGGGGGAACACTGAAGCTTTCTTT
TRBV14	TRBJ1-4	-	-	CASGTGRRGEKLFF	TGTGCCAGTGGAACAGGGCGGCGGGGAGAAAAACTGTTTTTT
TRBV7-9	TRBJ1-5	TRBD1	-	CASSNGQGTNQPQHF	TGTGCCAGCAGCAATGGACAGGGGACGAATCAGCCCCAGCATTTT
TRBV2	TRBJ2-1	-	-	CASSELLARNEQFF	TGTGCCAGCAGTGAACTACTAGCTAGAAATGAGCAGTTCTTC
TRBV5-1	TRBJ1-4	-	-	CASSFREGATNEKLFF	TGCGCCAGCAGCTTCAGGGAGGGGGCAACTAATGAAAAACTGTTTTTT
TRBV7-2	TRBJ2-3	-	-	CASSSVGDTQYF	TGTGCCAGCAGCTCCGTAGGAGATACGCAGTATTTT
TRBV4-1	TRBJ2-1	-	-	CASSPSKGPHLNEQFF	TGCGCCAGCAGCCCTTCGAAAGGCCCCCACCTCAATGAGCAGTTCTTC
TRBV7-2	TRBJ1-3	TRBD1	few	CASSARQGATIYF	TGTGCCAGCAGCGCCCGACAGGGAGCCACCATATATTTT
TRBV10-3	TRBJ2-1	-	few	CAISLAERYEQFF	TGTGCCATCAGTCTCGCGGAGAGGTATGAGCAGTTCTTC
TRBV7-8	TRBJ1-3	TRBD1	-	CASSFYRGPRTGNTIYF	TGTGCCAGCAGCTTTTACAGGGGACCCCGGACTGGAAACACCATATATTTT
TRBV6-1	TRBJ1-1	-	-	CASREAIEAFF	TGTGCCAGCCGGGAGGCAATTGAAGCTTTCTTT
TRBV5-1	TRBJ1-1	-	once	CATLRAGSMRTEAFF	TGCGCCACGCTTAGGGCAGGGAGTATGCGGACTGAAGCTTTCTTT
TRBV7-2	TRBJ2-1	TRBD2	-	CASSLAPSGRAYEQFF	TGTGCCAGCAGCTTAGCGCCTAGCGGGAGAGCGTATGAGCAGTTCTTC
TRBV7-6	TRBJ1-1	-	few	CASSPSGRGSEAFF	TGTGCCAGCAGCCCGTCGGGTCGGGGGTCTGAAGCTTTCTTT
TRBV7-2	TRBJ2-4	TRBD1	many	CASSSGQGLAKNIQYF	TGTGCCAGCAGCTCTGGACAGGGATTAGCCAAAAACATTCAGTACTTC
TRBV24-1	TRBJ1-1	TRBD1	-	CATKGANTEAFF	TGTGCCACAAAGGGGGCTAACACTGAAGCTTTCTTT
TRBV6-6	TRBJ2-5	-	few	CASSRARGTQYF	TGTGCCAGCAGTAGAGCCCGAGGGACCCAGTACTTC
TRBV7-2	TRBJ2-2	-	-	CASSLRPGYTGELFF	TGTGCCAGCAGCTTAAGGCCGGGCTACACCGGGGAGCTGTTTTTT
TRBV29-1	TRBJ2-3	-	-	CSITGTSTDTRYF	TGCAGCATTACCGGGACGAGCACAGATACGCGGTATTTT
TRBV6-6	TRBJ2-4	TRBD1	once	CASSRDRVDIQYF	TGTGCCAGCAGTCGTGACAGGGTGGACATTCAGTACTTC
TRBV6-1	TRBJ2-3	-	-	CAVSDSSTDTQYF	TGTGCCGTCAGTGACTCTTCGACAGATACGCAGTATTTT
TRBV2	TRBJ2-7	TRBD2	-	CASTDGLAGAETYEQYF	TGTGCCAGCACCGACGGACTAGCGGGAGCAGAAACCTACGAGCAGTACTTC
TRBV6-2/TRBV6-3	TRBJ1-1	-	-	CASTKDRENTEAFF	TGTGCCAGCACCAAAGACAGAGAGAACACTGAAGCTTTCTTT
TRBV24-1	TRBJ2-3	-	-	CATSDLRQSTDTQYF	TGTGCCACCAGTGATTTACGCCAGTCCACAGATACGCAGTATTTT
TRBV7-2	TRBJ2-3	TRBD2	-	CASSLALAETDTQYF	TGTGCCAGCAGCTTAGCACTAGCGGAGACAGATACGCAGTATTTT
TRBV7-8	TRBJ2-2	TRBD1	few	CASSLKPGQVNTGELFF	TGTGCCAGCAGCTTAAAGCCGGGACAGGTGAACACCGGGGAGCTGTTTTTT
TRBV9	TRBJ2-2	-	-	CASSVGSSLAYTGELFF	TGTGCCAGCAGCGTAGGCTCGAGTCTAGCTTACACCGGGGAGCTGTTTTTT
TRBV5-3	TRBJ2-5	TRBD2	few	CASSSPGLADQETQYF	TGTGCCAGCAGCTCACCGGGACTAGCGGACCAAGAGACCCAGTACTTC
TRBV7-6	TRBJ2-1	-	few	CASSLAARAVEQFF	TGTGCCAGCAGCTTAGCCGCCCGAGCGGTAGAGCAGTTCTTC
TRBV10-3	TRBJ1-2	-	few	CAISVQPGGYTF	TGTGCCATCAGTGTACAGCCTGGGGGCTACACCTTC
TRBV4-1	TRBJ1-4	-	few	CASSQRGANEKLFF	TGCGCCAGCAGCCAAAGGGGAGCTAATGAAAAACTGTTTTTT
TRBV4-1	TRBJ2-1	-	few	CASRMMGGSHNEQFF	TGCGCCAGCAGAATGATGGGGGGCTCTCACAATGAGCAGTTCTTC
TRBV7-9	TRBJ1-3	-	-	CASSFRGLRNTIYF	TGTGCCAGCAGCTTCCGGGGTCTTAGAAACACCATATATTTT
TRBV20-1	TRBJ2-3	-	few	CSARGLGYKIIADTQYF	TGCAGTGCTAGAGGGTTGGGGTACAAGATTATCGCAGATACGCAGTATTTT
TRBV28	TRBJ1-1	-	few	CASSPSDRSNTEAFF	TGTGCCAGCAGTCCTTCCGACAGATCGAACACTGAAGCTTTCTTT
TRBV5-1	TRBJ1-1	-	once	CASSLVDSKNTEAFF	TGCGCCAGCAGCTTGGTAGACAGCAAGAACACTGAAGCTTTCTTT
TRBV7-8	TRBJ1-1	-	few	CASSLAQRREGGTEAFF	TGTGCCAGCAGCTTAGCGCAGCGGAGGGAAGGAGGAACTGAAGCTTTCTTT
TRBV11-2	TRBJ1-1	-	few	CASTFWVNTEAFF	TGTGCCAGCACTTTCTGGGTGAACACTGAAGCTTTCTTT
TRBV24-1	TRBJ2-1	-	few	CATSVTGLSSYNEQFF	TGTGCCACCAGTGTAACAGGCTTGAGCTCCTACAATGAGCAGTTCTTC
TRBV7-8	TRBJ2-1	TRBD2	few	CASSPWREGRKFF	TGTGCCAGCAGCCCCTGGCGGGAGGGCCGAAAGTTCTTC